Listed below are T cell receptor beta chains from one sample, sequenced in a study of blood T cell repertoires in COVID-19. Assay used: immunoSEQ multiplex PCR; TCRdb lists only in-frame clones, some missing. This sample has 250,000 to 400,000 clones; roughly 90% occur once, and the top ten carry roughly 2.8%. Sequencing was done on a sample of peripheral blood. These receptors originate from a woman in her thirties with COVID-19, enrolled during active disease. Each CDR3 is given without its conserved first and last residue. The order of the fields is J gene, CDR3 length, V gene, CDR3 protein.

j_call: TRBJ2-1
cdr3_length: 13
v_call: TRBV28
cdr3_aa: ASSLILAGPNEQF

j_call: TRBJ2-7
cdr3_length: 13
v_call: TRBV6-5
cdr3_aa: ASSPRAGGKDEQY

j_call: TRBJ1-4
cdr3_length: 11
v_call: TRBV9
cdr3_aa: ASSATGGEKLF

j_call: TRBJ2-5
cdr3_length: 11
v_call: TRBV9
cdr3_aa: ASSVSLSETQY

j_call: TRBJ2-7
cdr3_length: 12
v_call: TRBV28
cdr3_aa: ASSFGRGPYEQY

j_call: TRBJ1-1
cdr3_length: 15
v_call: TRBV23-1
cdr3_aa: ASSQSTGKAENTEAF

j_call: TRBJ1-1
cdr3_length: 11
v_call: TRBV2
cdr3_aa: ASSREGDTEAF

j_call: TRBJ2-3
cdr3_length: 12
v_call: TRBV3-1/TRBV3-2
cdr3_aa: ASSQLAGTDTQY

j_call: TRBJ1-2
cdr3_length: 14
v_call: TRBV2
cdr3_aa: ASRARDRDPNYGYT

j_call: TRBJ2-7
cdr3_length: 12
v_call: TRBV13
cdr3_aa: ASSSRLADYEQY

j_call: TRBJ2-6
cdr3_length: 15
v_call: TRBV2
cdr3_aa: ASSLTAGLSGANVLT

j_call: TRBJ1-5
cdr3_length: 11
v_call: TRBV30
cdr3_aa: AWRYGSNQPQH

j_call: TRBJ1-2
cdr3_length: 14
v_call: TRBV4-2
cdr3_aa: ASSQDHPGLVYGYT

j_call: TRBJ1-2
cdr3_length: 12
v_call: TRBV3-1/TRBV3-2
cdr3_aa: ASSQVEGVVGYT

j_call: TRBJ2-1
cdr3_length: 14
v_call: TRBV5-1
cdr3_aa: ASSLYPGVSYNEQF

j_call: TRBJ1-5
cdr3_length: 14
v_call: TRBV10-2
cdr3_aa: ASSESVRGGNQPQH

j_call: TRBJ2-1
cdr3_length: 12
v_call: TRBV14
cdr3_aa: ASSQDFAGREQF

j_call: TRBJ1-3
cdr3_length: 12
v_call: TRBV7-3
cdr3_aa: ASSLGPSGNTIY

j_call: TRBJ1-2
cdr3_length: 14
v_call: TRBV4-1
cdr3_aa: ASSQDSGPANYGYT

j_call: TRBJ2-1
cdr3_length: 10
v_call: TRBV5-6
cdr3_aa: ASSPGGNEQF

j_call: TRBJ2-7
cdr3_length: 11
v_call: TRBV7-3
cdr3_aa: ASSLTQGGEQY

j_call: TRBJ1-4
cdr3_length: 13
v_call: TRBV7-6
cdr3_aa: ASSRAGTGREKLF

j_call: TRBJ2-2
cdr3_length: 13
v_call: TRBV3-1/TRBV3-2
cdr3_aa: ASSLYQGGSGELF

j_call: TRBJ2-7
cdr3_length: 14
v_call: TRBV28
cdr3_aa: ASSFGSPAGDYEQY

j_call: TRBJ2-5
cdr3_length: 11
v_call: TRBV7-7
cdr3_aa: ASSPGTLGTQY

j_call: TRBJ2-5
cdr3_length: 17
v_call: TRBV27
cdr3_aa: ASSFRTPLNPGNQETQY

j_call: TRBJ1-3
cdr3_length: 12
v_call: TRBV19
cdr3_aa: ASLPAGAGNTIY

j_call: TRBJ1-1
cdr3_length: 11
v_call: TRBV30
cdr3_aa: AWNGRVWTEAF

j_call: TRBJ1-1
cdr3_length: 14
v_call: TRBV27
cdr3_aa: ASSLSAQGMNTEAF

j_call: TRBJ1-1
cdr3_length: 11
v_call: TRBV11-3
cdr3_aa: ASSLGGSGEAF

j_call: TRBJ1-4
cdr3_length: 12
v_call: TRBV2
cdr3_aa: ASRPTGGGEKLF

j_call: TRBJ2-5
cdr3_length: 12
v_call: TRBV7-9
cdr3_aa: ASSLASGEQTQY

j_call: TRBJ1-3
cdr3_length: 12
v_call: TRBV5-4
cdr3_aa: ASSIRGAGNTIY

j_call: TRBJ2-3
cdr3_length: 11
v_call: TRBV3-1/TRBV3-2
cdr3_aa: ASSQEGSATQY

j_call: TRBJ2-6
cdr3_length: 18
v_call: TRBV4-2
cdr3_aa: ASSQFRLGLLIAGANVLT

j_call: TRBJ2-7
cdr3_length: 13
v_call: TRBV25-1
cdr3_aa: ASSGAGGRTYEQY

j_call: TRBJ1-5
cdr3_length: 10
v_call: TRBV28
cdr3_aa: ASSFINQPQH

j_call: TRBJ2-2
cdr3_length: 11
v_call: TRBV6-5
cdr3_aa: ASSYDPSEALF

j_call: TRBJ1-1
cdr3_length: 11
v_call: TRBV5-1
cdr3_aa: ASSWTGGTEAF

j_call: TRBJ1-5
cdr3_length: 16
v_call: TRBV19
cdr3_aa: ASSILVSLAVSNQPQH

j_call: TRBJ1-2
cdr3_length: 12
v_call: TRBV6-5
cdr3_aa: ASSRGQGIYGYT

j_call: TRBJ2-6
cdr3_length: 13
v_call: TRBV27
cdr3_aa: ASSFRVSGANVLT

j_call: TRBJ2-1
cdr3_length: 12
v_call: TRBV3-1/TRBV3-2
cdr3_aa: ASSQRLARDEQF

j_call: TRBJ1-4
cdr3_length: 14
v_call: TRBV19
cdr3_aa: ASSIGTGATNEKLF

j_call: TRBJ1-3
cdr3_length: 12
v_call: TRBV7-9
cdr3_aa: ASSPPEAGNTIY

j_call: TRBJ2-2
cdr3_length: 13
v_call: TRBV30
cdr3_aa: AWIPMGGSTGELF

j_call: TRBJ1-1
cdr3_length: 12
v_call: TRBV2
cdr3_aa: ASSEIGVGTEAF

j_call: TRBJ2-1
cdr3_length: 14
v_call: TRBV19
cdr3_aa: ASKSRGKSSYNEQF

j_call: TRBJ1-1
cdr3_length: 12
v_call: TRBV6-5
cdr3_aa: ASSYAGGNTEAF

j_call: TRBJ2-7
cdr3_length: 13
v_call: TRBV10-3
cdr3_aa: AISEGTRRSYEQY